This TCR beta chain was profiled in a study of CD4+ T cells in melanoma (dated by TCRdb to 2022 to 2024). A note on the overall study: Neoantigen-specific CD4+ T cells in human melanoma were investigated in the study. Paper-wide results and their limitations: The report described a correlation between neoantigen-specific CD4+ T cells and the function of CD8+ T cells, macrophages and B cells. Neoantigen-specific CD4+ T cells in melanoma were reported to have a range of differentiation states.

About this clone itself: What antigen it recognizes has not been identified. The record has no base qualities; no much larger clone is one base away.

Donors were patients with melanoma. Library method: the immunoSEQ multiplex PCR assay. Here the immuneACCESS table is served through TCRdb, limited to in-frame sequences with V and J called. Missing clones are a known gap in these copies; in checked studies unresolved V genes cover under half, and the rest lacks a known reason. The sample includes about 140,000 clones, with about 93% observed a single time. The ten largest clones take up 1.5% to 1.9% of the sample. Via the germline V gene, CDR1 is SGHRS and CDR2 YFSETQ. The trim is 2 bases for V and 0 bases for J, with a gap of 3 bases between the germline ends. CDR3 length: 14 amino acids, cysteine to phenylalanine. Solely the CDR3 DNA is kept, with 42 bases framed from the first base.

The TCR sequence derives from a human donor with melanoma. The sequence joins TRBV5-1 to TRBJ2-6, with the D gene too uncertain to name. The CDR3 reads as follows: CASSLDSGANVLTF. The bases read TGCGCCAGCAGCTTAGACTCTGGGGCCAACGTCCTGACTTTC.